One sample yielded the 32 T cell receptor beta chains listed below, sequenced in a study of cytomegalovirus exposure and HLA in healthy donors. Primers: 60 Vbeta forward and 13 Jbeta reverse. Repertoires were generated with immunoSEQ multiplex PCR, while TCRdb's copy carries only in-frame clones and drops some. Of some 150,000 clones listed, over 60% are singletons. Sequencing input: PBMCs. These receptor sequences come from a woman in her forties in good health and CMV-seronegative.

To note about this clone: One end of the junction does not line up with germline, which may come from a read error. The genes are TRBV7-9 and TRBJ2-7; D is unresolved. Germline CDR1 is SEHNR and CDR2 is FQNEAQ (reference sequence). The CDR3 spans 15 residues. The CDR3 here is CSSSLAIAPHYEQYF. The CDR3 bases are TGTTCCAGCAGCTTAGCTATAGCCCCCCACTACGAGCAGTACTTC.

The chain combines TRBV27 with TRBJ2-7; 7 positions match TRBD1. The CDR3 length is 14 residues. Germline trimming cut 5 bases from V and 3 bases from J; bases unmatched to any gene: 7. Per the germline V gene, CDR1 is MNHEY and CDR2 is SMNVEV (reference sequence). For the CDR3, the DNA is TGTGCCAGCAGTAGAGACAGGGACCTCTACGAGCAGTACTTC. This sequence encodes CASSRDRDLYEQYF.

The sample holds a few counts of this clone. The rearrangement links TRBV7-9 to TRBJ1-5; 7 bases line up with TRBD1. V lost 1 base, J lost 0 bases, and 6 bases stayed unmatched. In germline, CDR1 is SEHNR, CDR2 FQNEAQ (reference sequence). The CDR3 sequence is 17 residues long. In DNA form, the CDR3 reads TGTGCCAGCAGCTTAGGACAGGGCCGGTATAGCAATCAGCCCCAGCATTTT. Encoded protein: CASSLGQGRYSNQPQHF.

This chain joins TRBV19 and TRBJ2-5, with 10 bases fitting TRBD2. The DNA end is a closer match to TRBJ2-7, so the J assignment may be wrong. The CDR3 is 13 amino acids. Germline V CDR1 and CDR2: LNHDA, SQIVND (reference sequence). This CDR3 reads CASSPSGRYEQYF. In DNA, the CDR3 is TGTGCCAGTAGTCCTAGCGGGAGATACGAGCAGTACTTC.

This clone was counted between two and nine times. The chain links TRBV28 to TRBJ1-2; 7 nucleotides agree with TRBD1. The CDR3 has 15 amino acids. Germline V gene data show CDR1 as MDHEN and CDR2 as SYDVKM. Trimming cost V 4 bases and J 4 bases; bases outside gene matches: 9. The CDR3 DNA sequence: TGTGCCAGCAGTTCCGGGGACAGAGTTATCTATGGCTACACCTTC. Its translation is CASSSGDRVIYGYTF.

Concerning this clone: A junction end diverges from the germline sequence, so it may reflect a read error. J is TRBJ2-5 and V is TRBV7-9; 8 nucleotides line up with TRBD2. CDR1 and CDR2 from the germline V gene are SEHNR and FQNEAQ (reference sequence). This CDR3 has 16 amino acids. This CDR3 is CSSSLALAGGVETQYF. CDR3 nucleotides: TGTTCCAGCAGCTTAGCCCTAGCGGGTGGGGTGGAGACCCAGTACTTC.

The chain recombines TRBV6-1 with TRBJ2-7, with a possible D match to TRBD1 (5 bases). Deletions cut 5 bases from V and 2 bases from J, with 13 bases between. This CDR3 region has 14 residues. Germline CDR1 reads MNHNS; CDR2 reads SASEGT. Here the CDR3 DNA reads TGTGCCAGCAGTAACGTCAGGGATCCCTACGAGCAGTACTTC. Its protein product is CASSNVRDPYEQYF.

This rearrangement joins TRBV10-2 to TRBJ2-1, with TRBD2 identical over 11 bases. The CDR3 extends over 16 amino acids. The junction had 8 bases not matched to a gene; V was cut back by 6 bases and J by 4 bases. The germline CDR1 and CDR2 sequences are WSHSY and SAAADI. The CDR3 DNA follows: TGCGCCAGCAGCGAACTAGCGGGAGCTCCGTACAATGAGCAGTTCTTC. Translating gives CASSELAGAPYNEQFF.

The chain joins TRBV7-9 to TRBJ2-7; 10 bases are a match to TRBD1. With V trimmed by 2 bases and J by 2 bases, 3 bases remained unmatched. The germline gives CDR1 SEHNR, CDR2 FQNEAQ (reference sequence). The CDR3 is 15 amino acids. The CDR3 protein is CASSLSGTGAYEQYF. The DNA for the CDR3 is TGTGCCAGCAGCTTATCCGGGACAGGGGCCTACGAGCAGTACTTC.

V usage is TRBV6-1 and J usage is TRBJ1-1; unclear D gene. This CDR3 comprises 14 residues. Germline CDR1 is MNHNS and CDR2 is SASEGT. Trimming took 3 bases from V and 1 from J, leaving 9 bases between them. CDR3 protein: CASSESSENTEAFF. In DNA form, the CDR3 reads TGTGCCAGCAGTGAGTCATCAGAGAACACTGAAGCTTTCTTT.

The chain links TRBV6-5 to TRBJ1-1; 9 bases fit TRBD1. The germline V gene encodes CDR1 MNHEY and CDR2 SVGAGI. V lost 5 bases, J lost 5 bases, and 3 bases stayed unmatched. CDR3 size: 13 residues. CDR3 bases: TGTGCCAGCAGTGGGACAGGGAGGACTGAAGCTTTCTTT. Protein: CASSGTGRTEAFF.

The chain carries TRBV18 and TRBJ1-1; tentative D call: TRBD1 (5 bases). Germline-derived CDR1 and CDR2 are KGHSH and LQKENI. Trimming left V 6 bases short and J 1 base short, with 12 bases between. The CDR3 is made up of 14 amino acids. The CDR3 nucleotides are TGTGCCAGCTCTGGGGCTGTCGGGAACACTGAAGCTTTCTTT. This codes for CASSGAVGNTEAFF. Full variable domain (missing parts from reference TRBV18 and TRBJ1-1): NAGVMQNPRHLVRRRGQEARLRCSPMKGHSHVYWYRQLPEEGLKFMVYLQKENIIDESGMPKERFSAEFPKEGPSILRIQQVVRGDSAAYFCASSGAVGNTEAFFGQGTRLTVV.

This clone occurred a few times. Other DNA sequences within the sample encode an identical CDR3. The V gene is TRBV2, the J gene TRBJ1-1; no reliable D call. This CDR3 region has 14 residues. Trimming took off 1 base at V and 0 bases at J, with 6 bases between the two ends. Germline values: CDR1 SNHLY, CDR2 FYNNEI. CDR3 nucleotides: TGTGCCAGCAGTGAAGATCGGGTGAACACTGAAGCTTTCTTT. Translated: CASSEDRVNTEAFF.

The V gene is TRBV18, the J gene TRBJ1-1; 7 nucleotides agree with TRBD1. Germline CDR1 KGHSH, CDR2 LQKENI. J gave up 1 base and V 1 base, and 3 bases lay outside the gene matches. This CDR3 region has 15 residues. This CDR3 is CASSPQEGANTEAFF. The DNA of the CDR3 is TGTGCCAGCTCACCACAAGAGGGGGCGAACACTGAAGCTTTCTTT.

The chain employs TRBV18 and TRBJ1-1; D gene ambiguous. The CDR3 loop spans 13 amino acids. Germline V gene lookup returns CDR1 KGHSH and CDR2 LQKENI. Trimming took off 5 bases at V and 1 base at J, with 8 bases between the two ends. CDR3 DNA sequence: TGTGCCAGCTCAAGCGACGGGAACACTGAAGCTTTCTTT. Protein sequence: CASSSDGNTEAFF.

J is TRBJ2-7 and V is TRBV28; TRBD1 is a possible D gene (6 bases). The CDR3 is made up of 16 amino acids. Germline V gene lookup returns CDR1 MDHEN and CDR2 SYDVKM. V dropped 3 bases and J dropped 2 bases, with 17 bases sitting between them. The CDR3 DNA reads as TGTGCCAGCAGTTTTCGGTTCAGGGGTCTAGCCTACGAGCAGTACTTC. Its protein is CASSFRFRGLAYEQYF.

The count of this clone is one. The chain couples TRBV5-1 to TRBJ2-3; 8 bases map to TRBD2. CDR1 is SGHRS and CDR2 is YFSETQ in the germline V gene. J was trimmed by 3 bases and V by 1 base; bases with no gene match: 13. This CDR3 has 18 amino acids. Written as DNA, the CDR3 is TGCGCCAGCAGCTTGAGGGGGACCGGACTAGCAAAGACAGATACGCAGTATTTT. This encodes CASSLRGTGLAKTDTQYF.

The chain links TRBV10-2 to TRBJ2-2, with a possible D match to TRBD1 (5 bases). Germline lookup yields CDR1 WSHSY and CDR2 SAAADI. Trimming took 5 bases from V and 6 from J, leaving 13 bases between them. The CDR3 spans 14 residues. The CDR3 spells CASSQGLLPGELFF. CDR3 nucleotides: TGCGCCAGCAGTCAGGGTCTCTTACCCGGGGAGCTGTTTTTT.

V is TRBV6-1 and J is TRBJ1-3; maybe TRBD1 (5 bases). Germline V gene data show CDR1 as MNHNS and CDR2 as SASEGT. This CDR3 has 13 residues. V was cut by 7 bases and J by 2 bases, with 9 bases left in between. For the CDR3, the DNA is TGTGCCAGCAAATCAGGGACTGGAAACACCATATATTTT. Encoded protein: CASKSGTGNTIYF.

The rearrangement joins TRBV25-1 to TRBJ1-2, with a weak D call TRBD1 (6 bases). The V gene lost 6 bases and the J gene lost 8 bases, with 13 bases spanning the gap. The length of the CDR3 is 12 residues. Germline lookup yields CDR1 MGHDK and CDR2 SYGVNS. DNA of the CDR3: TGTGCCAGCAGCAACAGGGCAAGAGGCTACACCTTC. As protein: CASSNRARGYTF.

V gene TRBV6-5 combines with J gene TRBJ1-5, with D possibly TRBD1 on 6 matching bases. Germline V CDR1 and CDR2: MNHEY, SVGAGI. This CDR3 region has 16 residues. Trimming removed 4 bases at V and 1 base at J, with 14 bases between. The CDR3 coding sequence is TGTGCCAGCAGTTCAAACAGGGATAGGAGCAATCAGCCCCAGCATTTT. Protein: CASSSNRDRSNQPQHF.

This chain uses TRBV27 with TRBJ1-5, with 9 bases aligning to TRBD1. Germline loops: CDR1 MNHEY, CDR2 SMNVEV (reference sequence). The junction had 10 bases not matched to a gene; V was cut back by 4 bases and J by 6 bases. The CDR3 has 16 residues. CDR3 loop: CASSSRQGVTGQPQHF. The CDR3 DNA follows: TGTGCCAGCAGTTCCAGACAGGGGGTGACGGGTCAGCCCCAGCATTTT.

The chain carries TRBV2 and TRBJ1-6, with 9 positions matching TRBD1. Germline assignment: CDR1 SNHLY and CDR2 FYNNEI. The junction had 7 bases not matched to a gene; V was cut back by 6 bases and J by 7 bases. CDR3 length equals 15 residues. The CDR3, as DNA: TGTGCCAGCAGGCCCGGACAGGGGTTCAATTCACCCCTCCACTTT. This codes for CASRPGQGFNSPLHF.

Concerning this clone: A read error may account for a junction end that differs from germline. This sequence joins TRBV6-1 and TRBJ1-3, with D possibly TRBD1 on 5 matching bases. The CDR3 spans 16 residues. The germline CDR1 and CDR2 sequences are MNHNS and SASEGT. The CDR3 sequence: CAISERGTYSGNTIYF. The CDR3 coding sequence is TGTGCCATCAGTGAGCGGGGGACCTACTCTGGAAACACCATATATTTT.

The chain is built from TRBV5-1 and TRBJ1-2, with 10 bases aligning to TRBD1. From germline, CDR1 is SGHRS and CDR2 YFSETQ. The CDR3 has 17 residues. The V segment lost 0 bases and the J segment 3 bases; nucleotides outside the gene matches: 8. CDR3 protein: CASSLGEGTGAHYGYTF. CDR3 coding DNA: TGCGCCAGCAGCTTGGGAGAGGGGACAGGGGCTCACTATGGCTACACCTTC.

This clone showed up just once. This chain joins TRBV6-5 and TRBJ2-7; 7 bases are a match to TRBD2. CDR1 and CDR2 from the germline V gene are MNHEY and SVGAGI. This CDR3 has 12 amino acids. V lost 6 bases and J lost 3; bases outside the gene matches: 2. The CDR3 region is CASRAGVYEQYF. Written as DNA, the CDR3 is TGTGCCAGCAGGGCGGGGGTCTACGAGCAGTACTTC.

The chain links TRBV5-1 to TRBJ2-5, with TRBD2 identical over 12 bases. The CDR3 spans 14 residues. Trimming removed 5 bases from V and 4 bases from J; junction bases left unmatched: 3. Germline V gene lookup returns CDR1 SGHRS and CDR2 YFSETQ. CDR3 sequence reads: CASSPGLAGETQYF. The CDR3 nucleotides are TGCGCCAGCAGTCCGGGACTAGCGGGAGAGACCCAGTACTTC.

The V gene is TRBV5-6, the J gene TRBJ2-5; D is possibly TRBD2 (5 bases). Per germline, CDR1 SGHDT and CDR2 YYEEEE. CDR3 length: 16 residues. Trimming shortened V by 0 bases and J by 2 bases, and 14 bases separated the two germline ends. The CDR3 DNA is TGTGCCAGCAGCTTGGTAGGAGGAGGAGCACAAGAGACCCAGTACTTC. This sequence encodes CASSLVGGGAQETQYF. Together with reference TRBV5-6 and TRBJ2-5, the CDR3 gives the full variable domain: DAGVTQSPTHLIKTRGQQVTLRCSPKSGHDTVSWYQQALGQGPQFIFQYYEEEERQRGNFPDRFSGHQFPNYSSELNVNALLLGDSALYLCASSLVGGGAQETQYFGPGTRLLVL.

The chain joins TRBV5-1 to TRBJ1-3, with D tentatively TRBD1 (5 bases). The V and J ends lost 0 bases and 2 bases respectively, with 12 bases between them. This CDR3 region has 16 residues. CDR1 is SGHRS, CDR2 YFSETQ, per germline. Here the CDR3 DNA reads TGCGCCAGCAGCTTGGCCTGGGGGGAGGCTGGAAACACCATATATTTT. Its translation: CASSLAWGEAGNTIYF. Looking up the rest from reference TRBV5-1 and TRBJ1-3 gives the full variable domain: KAGVTQTPRYLIKTRGQQVTLSCSPISGHRSVSWYQQTPGQGLQFLFEYFSETQRNKGNFPGRFSGRQFSNSRSEMNVSTLELGDSALYLCASSLAWGEAGNTIYFGEGSWLTVV.

The chain joins TRBV19 to TRBJ2-7; no reliable D call. Germline-derived CDR1 and CDR2 are LNHDA and SQIVND (reference sequence). The V gene lost 9 bases and the J gene lost 3 bases, with 15 bases spanning the gap. This CDR3 is built from 13 residues. The CDR3 nucleotides read TGTGCCAGCAGAAATGCGGAAGACTACGAGCAGTACTTC. Its translation: CASRNAEDYEQYF.

The chain joins TRBV11-3 to TRBJ2-2, with 8 bases lining up with TRBD1. The CDR3 is made up of 16 amino acids. J lost 6 bases, V lost 3 bases, and 9 bases had no gene match. Germline lookup yields CDR1 SGHNT and CDR2 YENEEA. In nucleotides, the CDR3 is TGTGCCAGCAGCTTTGTAGGGAGACAGGGGTCCGGGGAGCTGTTTTTT. Its protein product is CASSFVGRQGSGELFF.

The rearrangement joins TRBV9 to TRBJ2-1; 10 bases align to TRBD1. The CDR3 is 16 residues long. Germline CDR1 and CDR2: SGDLS and YYNGEE. V shed 4 bases and J 0 bases; nucleotides not matched to a gene: 4. Written as DNA, the CDR3 is TGTGCCAGCAGCACGACAGGGGGCCGCTCCTACAATGAGCAGTTCTTC. Translated: CASSTTGGRSYNEQFF.